The T cell receptor beta chain described here comes from a study of T-cell memory formation after mild COVID-19. Study-wide results and limits: Some SARS-CoV-2-responding clones were already detected in memory before infection.

This clonotype has only a few counts. Its antigen is not known. Germline V gene lookup returns CDR1 MNHEY and CDR2 SMNVEV (reference sequence). The CDR3 is 13 residues long. The germline V and J ends were trimmed by 6 bases and 3 bases, with 12 bases remaining between them. One entry per CDR3 protein results from TCRdb running MiXCR on the 5' RACE reads. The sample carries about 190,000 distinct CDR3 sequences, 25% to 35% recorded once. The J gene is TRBJ2-7, the V gene TRBV27; TRBD1 is a possible D gene (5 bases). This TCR was recovered from an adult woman who had mild COVID-19 (a few samples of this study predate the infection). Cell type and time point are not known. Sequencing was carried out using PBMCs or a T cell subset sorted from them (not recorded which). CDR3 bases: TGTGCCAGCAGAGGGGCGGCCCGCTACGAGCAGTACTTC. Protein: CASRGAARYEQYF.